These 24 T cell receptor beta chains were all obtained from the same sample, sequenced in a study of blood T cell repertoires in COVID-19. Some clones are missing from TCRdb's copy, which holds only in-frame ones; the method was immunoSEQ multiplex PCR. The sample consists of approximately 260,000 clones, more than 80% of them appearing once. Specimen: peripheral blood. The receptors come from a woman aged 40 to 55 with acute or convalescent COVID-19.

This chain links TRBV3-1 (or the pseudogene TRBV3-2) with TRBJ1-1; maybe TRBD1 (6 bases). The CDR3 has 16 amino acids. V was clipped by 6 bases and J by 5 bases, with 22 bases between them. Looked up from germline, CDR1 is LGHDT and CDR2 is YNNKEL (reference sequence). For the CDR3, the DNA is TGTGCCAGCAGGACCATGACAGGAGGTGCCCGGACTGAAGCTTTCTTT. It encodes CASRTMTGGARTEAFF.

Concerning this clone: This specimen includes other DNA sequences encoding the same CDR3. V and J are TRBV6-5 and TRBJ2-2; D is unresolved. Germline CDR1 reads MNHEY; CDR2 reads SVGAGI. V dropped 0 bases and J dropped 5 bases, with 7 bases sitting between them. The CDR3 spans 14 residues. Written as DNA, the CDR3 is TGTGCCAGCAGTTACTCCCGCGGTACCGGGGAGCTGTTTTTT. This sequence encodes CASSYSRGTGELFF.

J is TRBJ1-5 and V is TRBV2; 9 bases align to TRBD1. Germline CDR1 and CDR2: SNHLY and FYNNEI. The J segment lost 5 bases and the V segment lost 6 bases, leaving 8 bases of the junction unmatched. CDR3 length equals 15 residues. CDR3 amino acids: CASSLYRGRDQPQHF. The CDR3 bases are TGTGCCAGCAGCCTATACAGGGGGCGGGATCAGCCCCAGCATTTT.

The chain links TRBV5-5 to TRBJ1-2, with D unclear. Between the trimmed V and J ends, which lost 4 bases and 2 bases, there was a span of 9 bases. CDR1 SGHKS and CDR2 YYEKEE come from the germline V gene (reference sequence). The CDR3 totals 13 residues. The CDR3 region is CASSPPQNYGYTF. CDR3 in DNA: TGTGCCAGCAGCCCCCCCCAGAACTATGGCTACACCTTC.

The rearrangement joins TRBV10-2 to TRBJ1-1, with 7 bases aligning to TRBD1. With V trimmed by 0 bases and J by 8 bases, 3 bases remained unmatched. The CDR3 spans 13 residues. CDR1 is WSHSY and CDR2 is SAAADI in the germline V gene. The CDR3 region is CASSESTGMEAFF. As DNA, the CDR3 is TGCGCCAGCAGTGAGTCGACAGGGATGGAAGCTTTCTTT.

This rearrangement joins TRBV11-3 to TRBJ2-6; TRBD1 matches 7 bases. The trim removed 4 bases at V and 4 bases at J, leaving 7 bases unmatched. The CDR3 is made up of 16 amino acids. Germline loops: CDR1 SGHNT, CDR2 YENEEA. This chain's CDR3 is CASSSEGANGANVLTF. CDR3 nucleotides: TGTGCCAGCAGCTCAGAGGGGGCGAACGGGGCCAACGTCCTGACTTTC.

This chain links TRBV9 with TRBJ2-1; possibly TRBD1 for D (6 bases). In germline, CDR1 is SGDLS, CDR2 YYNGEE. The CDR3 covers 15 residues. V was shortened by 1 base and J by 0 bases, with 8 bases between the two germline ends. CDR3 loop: CASSVTGSSYNEQFF. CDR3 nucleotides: TGTGCCAGCAGCGTAACAGGGAGCTCCTACAATGAGCAGTTCTTC.

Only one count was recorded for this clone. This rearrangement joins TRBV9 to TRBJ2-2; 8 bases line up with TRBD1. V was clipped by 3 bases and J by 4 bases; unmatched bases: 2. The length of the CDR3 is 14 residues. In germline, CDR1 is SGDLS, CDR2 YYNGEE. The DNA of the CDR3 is TGTGCCAGCAGCGAGGACAGGGCCACCGGGGAGCTGTTTTTT. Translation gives CASSEDRATGELFF.

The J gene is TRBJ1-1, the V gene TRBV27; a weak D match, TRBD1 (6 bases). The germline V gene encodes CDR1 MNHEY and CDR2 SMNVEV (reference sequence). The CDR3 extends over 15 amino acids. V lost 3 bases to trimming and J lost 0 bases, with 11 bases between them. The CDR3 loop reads CASSLAGDLNTEAFF. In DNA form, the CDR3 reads TGTGCCAGCAGTTTGGCAGGGGACCTGAACACTGAAGCTTTCTTT.

This CDR3 reads CASRASRTGDQPQHF. CDR3 in DNA: TGTGCCAGCCGCGCCTCCAGGACAGGGGATCAGCCCCAGCATTTT. The chain employs TRBV6-5 and TRBJ1-5, with 9 nucleotides matching TRBD1. The length of the CDR3 is 15 residues. Trimming took 8 bases from V and 5 from J; bases not matched to a gene: 10. The germline V gene has CDR1 MNHEY and CDR2 SVGAGI.

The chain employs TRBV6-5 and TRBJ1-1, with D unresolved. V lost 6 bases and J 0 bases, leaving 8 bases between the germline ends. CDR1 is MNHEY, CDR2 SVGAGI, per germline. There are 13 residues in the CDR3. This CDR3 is CASRQVLNTEAFF. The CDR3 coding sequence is TGTGCCAGCAGGCAGGTATTGAACACTGAAGCTTTCTTT.

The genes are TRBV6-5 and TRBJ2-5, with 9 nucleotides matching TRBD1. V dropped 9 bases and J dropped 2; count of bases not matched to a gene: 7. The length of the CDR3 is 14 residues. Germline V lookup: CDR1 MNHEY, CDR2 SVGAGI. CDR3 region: CARKRTGVQETQYF. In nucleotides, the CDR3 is TGTGCCAGGAAACGGACAGGGGTACAAGAGACCCAGTACTTC.

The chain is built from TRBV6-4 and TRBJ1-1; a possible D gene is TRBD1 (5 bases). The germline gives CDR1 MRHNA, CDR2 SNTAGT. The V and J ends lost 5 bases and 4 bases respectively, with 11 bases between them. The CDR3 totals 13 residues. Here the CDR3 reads CASSYDRSTEAFF. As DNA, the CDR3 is TGTGCCAGCAGTTACGACAGAAGCACTGAAGCTTTCTTT.

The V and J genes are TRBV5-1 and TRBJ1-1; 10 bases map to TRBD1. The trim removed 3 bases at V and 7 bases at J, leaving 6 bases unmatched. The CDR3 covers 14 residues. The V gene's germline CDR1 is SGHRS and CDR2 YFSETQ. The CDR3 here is CASSWGTGEDEAFF. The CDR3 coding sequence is TGCGCCAGCAGCTGGGGGACAGGGGAGGATGAAGCTTTCTTT.

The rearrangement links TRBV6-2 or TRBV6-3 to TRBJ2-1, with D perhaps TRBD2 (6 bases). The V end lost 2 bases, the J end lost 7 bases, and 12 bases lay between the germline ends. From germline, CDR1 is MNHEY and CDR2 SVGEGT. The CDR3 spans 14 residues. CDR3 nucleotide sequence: TGTGCCAGCAGTTACGGGGGGTCGAGGAATGAGCAGTTCTTC. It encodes CASSYGGSRNEQFF.

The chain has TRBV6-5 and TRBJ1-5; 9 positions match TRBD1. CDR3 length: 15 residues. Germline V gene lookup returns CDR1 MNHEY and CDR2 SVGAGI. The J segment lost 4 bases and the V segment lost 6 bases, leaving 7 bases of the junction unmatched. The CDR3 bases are TGTGCCAGCAGGCTGACCGGGACAGGGAATCAGCCCCAGCATTTT. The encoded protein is CASRLTGTGNQPQHF.

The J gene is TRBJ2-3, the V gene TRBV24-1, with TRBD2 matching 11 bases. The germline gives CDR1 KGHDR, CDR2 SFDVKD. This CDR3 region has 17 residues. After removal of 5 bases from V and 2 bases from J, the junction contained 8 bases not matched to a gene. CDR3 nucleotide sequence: TGTGCCACCAGTGTTAGCGGGGGGGCCCCATCCACAGATACGCAGTATTTT. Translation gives CATSVSGGAPSTDTQYF.

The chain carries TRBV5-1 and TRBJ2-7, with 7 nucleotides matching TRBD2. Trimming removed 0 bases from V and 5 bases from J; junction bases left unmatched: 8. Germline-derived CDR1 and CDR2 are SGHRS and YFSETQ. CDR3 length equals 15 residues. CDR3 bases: TGCGCCAGCAGCTTGGCACTCTATGGGAGGGACGAGCAGTACGTC. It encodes CASSLALYGRDEQYV.

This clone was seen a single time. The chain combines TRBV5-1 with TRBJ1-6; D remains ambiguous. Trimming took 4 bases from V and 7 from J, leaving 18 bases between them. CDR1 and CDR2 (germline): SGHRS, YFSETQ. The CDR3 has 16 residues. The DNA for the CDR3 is TGCGCCAGCAGCGCTCCCGGGGATCGCCTGAATTCACCCCTCCACTTT. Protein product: CASSAPGDRLNSPLHF.

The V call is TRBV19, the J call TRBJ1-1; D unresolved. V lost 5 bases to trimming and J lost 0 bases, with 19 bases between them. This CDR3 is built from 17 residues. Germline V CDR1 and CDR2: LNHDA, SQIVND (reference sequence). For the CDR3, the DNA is TGTGCCAGTAGTTCTCAATGGCGACTCAGCATGAACACTGAAGCTTTCTTT. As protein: CASSSQWRLSMNTEAFF.

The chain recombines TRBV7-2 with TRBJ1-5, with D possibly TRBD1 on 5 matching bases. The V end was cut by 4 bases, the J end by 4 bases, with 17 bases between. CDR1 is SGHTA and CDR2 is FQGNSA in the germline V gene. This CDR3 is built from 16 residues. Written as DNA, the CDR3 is TGTGCCAGCAGCTCAGACGGGGGAAGTAGGAATCAGCCCCAGCATTTT. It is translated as CASSSDGGSRNQPQHF.

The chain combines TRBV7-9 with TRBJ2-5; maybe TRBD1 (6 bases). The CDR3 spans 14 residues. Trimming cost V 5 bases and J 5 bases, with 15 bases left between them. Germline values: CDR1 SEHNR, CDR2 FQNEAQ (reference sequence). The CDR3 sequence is CASSRVRQGETQYF. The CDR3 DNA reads TGTGCCAGCAGCCGAGTTAGGCAGGGGGAGACCCAGTACTTC.

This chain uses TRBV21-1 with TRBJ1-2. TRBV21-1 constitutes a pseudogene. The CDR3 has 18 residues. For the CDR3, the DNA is TGTGCCAGCAGCAAAGGTTCCCCGGTTTTGGAGCGCTACTATGGCTACACCTTC. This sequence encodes CASSKGSPVLERYYGYTF.

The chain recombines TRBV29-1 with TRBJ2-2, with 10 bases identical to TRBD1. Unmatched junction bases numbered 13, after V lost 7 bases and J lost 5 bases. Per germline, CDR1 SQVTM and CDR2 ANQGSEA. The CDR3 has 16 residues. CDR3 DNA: TGCAGCGCCGCGAAGACAGGGGGCGCCGGAACCGGGGAGCTGTTTTTT. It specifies CSAAKTGGAGTGELFF.